What follows are 16 T cell receptor beta chains derived from one specimen sequenced in a study of blood T cell repertoires in COVID-19. The assay was immunoSEQ multiplex PCR, and TCRdb's table has in-frame clones only and misses some. Counted here are some 250,000 clones, roughly 84% occurring once; the ten biggest clones make up roughly 3%. Sequencing was done on a sample of peripheral blood. The receptors here all came from a woman between 18 and 29 years old with acute or convalescent COVID-19.

The chain uses TRBV11-3 and TRBJ2-3, with a possible D match to TRBD2 (6 bases). The germline V gene has CDR1 SGHNT and CDR2 YENEEA. This CDR3 comprises 17 residues. The V end lost 1 base, the J end lost 5 bases, and 19 bases lay between the germline ends. The CDR3 loop is CASSLGAREDYGDTQYF. DNA of the CDR3: TGTGCCAGCAGCTTAGGTGCGAGGGAGGACTATGGAGATACGCAGTATTTT.

The chain has TRBV24-1 and TRBJ2-3, with D possibly being TRBD1 (6 bases). The V gene's germline CDR1 is KGHDR and CDR2 SFDVKD. The CDR3 loop spans 12 amino acids. Between the trimmed V and J ends, which lost 8 bases and 5 bases, there was a span of 10 bases. The CDR3 spells CATNTGKDTQYF. CDR3 coding DNA: TGTGCCACCAATACAGGGAAAGATACGCAGTATTTT.

The chain carries TRBV4-2 and TRBJ1-4; TRBD1 agrees at 8 bases. V shed 4 bases and J 0 bases; nucleotides not matched to a gene: 22. Germline V gene lookup returns CDR1 LGHNA and CDR2 YNFKEQ. This CDR3 is built from 22 residues. This chain's CDR3 is CASSLHRLGQARLRATNEKLFF. The DNA for the CDR3 is TGTGCCAGCAGCCTACATCGTTTGGGACAGGCGAGACTTCGAGCAACTAATGAAAAACTGTTTTTT.

This rearrangement joins TRBV6-2 or TRBV6-3 to TRBJ2-7; a weak D match, TRBD1 (5 bases). The CDR3 is 13 amino acids. Germline CDR1 reads MNHEY; CDR2 reads SVGEGT. The V end lost 6 bases, the J end lost 1 base, and 10 bases lay between the germline ends. The CDR3 region has the DNA TGTGCCAGCAGCCCAGACAGTTCCTACGAGCAGTACTTC. It translates to CASSPDSSYEQYF.

The chain employs TRBV28 and TRBJ2-7; 12 nucleotides agree with TRBD1. This CDR3 has 16 residues. The V segment lost 5 bases and the J segment 6 bases; nucleotides outside the gene matches: 11. CDR1 MDHEN and CDR2 SYDVKM come from the germline V gene. CDR3 amino acids: CASSLPGTGGLGEQYF. The CDR3 DNA sequence: TGTGCCAGCAGTCTTCCCGGGACAGGGGGCTTAGGCGAGCAGTACTTC.

The chain recombines TRBV4-3 with TRBJ2-5, with 12 bases identical to TRBD2. Germline loops: CDR1 LGHNA, CDR2 YSLEER. Germline trimming cut 4 bases from V and 2 bases from J; bases unmatched to any gene: 11. This CDR3 comprises 18 residues. In DNA form, the CDR3 reads TGCGCCAGCAGCCTACACACTAGCGGGAGGACCCATCAAGAGACCCAGTACTTC. It specifies CASSLHTSGRTHQETQYF.

The chain recombines TRBV19 with TRBJ2-6; D is uncertain. The V end lost 7 bases, the J end lost 1 base, and 14 bases lay between the germline ends. The V gene's germline CDR1 is LNHDA and CDR2 SQIVND (reference sequence). The CDR3 extends over 16 amino acids. CDR3 coding DNA: TGTGCCAGTACAGTACAGTTAGTTTCTGGGGCCAACGTCCTGACTTTC. Translated, it gives CASTVQLVSGANVLTF.

V and J are TRBV9 and TRBJ2-1; TRBD2 matches at 10 bases. The V gene's germline CDR1 is SGDLS and CDR2 YYNGEE. Losses at the gene ends were 7 bases for V and 8 bases for J; bases not matched to a gene: 6. The CDR3 is made up of 13 amino acids. The CDR3 DNA follows: TGTGCCAGCCATGGGACTAGCGCCGATGAGCAGTTCTTC. Translating gives CASHGTSADEQFF.

This chain joins TRBV6-5 and TRBJ2-7, with a tentative D call TRBD1 (5 bases). With 2 bases removed from V and 5 bases from J, the gap between germline ends came to 13 bases. This CDR3 comprises 14 residues. CDR1 MNHEY and CDR2 SVGAGI come from the germline V gene. The CDR3 loop is CASSYVSGSNEQYF. In DNA form, the CDR3 reads TGTGCCAGCAGTTACGTGTCAGGGTCAAACGAGCAGTACTTC.

CDR3: CATSREGDPRTGELFF. CDR3 DNA: TGTGCCACCAGCAGAGAAGGGGATCCGAGGACCGGGGAGCTGTTTTTT. The rearrangement uses TRBV15 and TRBJ2-2; D may be TRBD1 (5 bases). The CDR3 has 16 residues. Deletions cut 0 bases from V and 5 bases from J, with 13 bases between. Germline lookup yields CDR1 LNHNV and CDR2 YYDKDF (reference sequence).

This clone was observed a single time. This sequence joins TRBV7-2 and TRBJ2-7, with TRBD1 identical over 10 bases. Germline V gene lookup returns CDR1 SGHTA and CDR2 FQGNSA. Unmatched junction bases numbered 3, after V lost 5 bases and J lost 2 bases. The length of the CDR3 is 14 residues. CDR3 loop: CASSPGTGAYEQYF. In nucleotides, the CDR3 is TGTGCCAGCAGCCCCGGGACAGGGGCCTACGAGCAGTACTTC.

In nucleotides, the CDR3 is TGTGCCAGTAGTCCAAGCGCCATTCCCCCCTACGAGCAGTACTTC. Amino acids: CASSPSAIPPYEQYF. J is TRBJ2-7 and V is TRBV19; D unclear. Looked up from germline, CDR1 is LNHDA and CDR2 is SQIVND (reference sequence). This CDR3 has 15 residues. The V and J ends lost 5 bases and 2 bases respectively, with 16 bases between them.

The chain uses TRBV19 and TRBJ1-2, with a possible D match to TRBD1 (5 bases). The V gene's germline CDR1 is LNHDA and CDR2 SQIVND (reference sequence). Trimming cost V 7 bases and J 7 bases, with 16 bases left between them. This CDR3 region has 13 residues. The CDR3 here is CASTLDWRGGYTF. CDR3 in DNA: TGTGCCAGTACCCTCGACTGGAGGGGTGGCTACACCTTC.

The rearrangement joins TRBV9 to TRBJ1-3, with D perhaps TRBD1 (6 bases). This CDR3 has 15 amino acids. Trimming took off 5 bases at V and 1 base at J, with 13 bases between the two ends. Germline V CDR1 and CDR2: SGDLS, YYNGEE. As DNA, the CDR3 is TGTGCCAGCAGTTCAGGGGCTCGGTCTGGAAACACCATATATTTT. As protein: CASSSGARSGNTIYF.

This sequence joins TRBV11-2 and TRBJ1-5, with D hard to call. The V gene lost 3 bases and the J gene lost 0 bases, with 3 bases spanning the gap. The CDR3 totals 13 residues. Germline CDR1 reads SGHAT; CDR2 reads FQNNGV. The CDR3 DNA reads TGTGCCAGCAGCTTCGGTAGCAATCAGCCCCAGCATTTT. Its protein product is CASSFGSNQPQHF.

A few counts support this clone. The chain is built from TRBV11-3 and TRBJ2-1, with TRBD2 matching 12 bases. The CDR3 is 15 residues long. J lost 7 bases, V lost 4 bases, and 5 bases had no gene match. The germline V gene encodes CDR1 SGHNT and CDR2 YENEEA. CDR3 nucleotide sequence: TGTGCCAGCAGCTCCGGGACTAGCGGGTTTAATGAGCAGTTCTTC. Its protein product is CASSSGTSGFNEQFF.